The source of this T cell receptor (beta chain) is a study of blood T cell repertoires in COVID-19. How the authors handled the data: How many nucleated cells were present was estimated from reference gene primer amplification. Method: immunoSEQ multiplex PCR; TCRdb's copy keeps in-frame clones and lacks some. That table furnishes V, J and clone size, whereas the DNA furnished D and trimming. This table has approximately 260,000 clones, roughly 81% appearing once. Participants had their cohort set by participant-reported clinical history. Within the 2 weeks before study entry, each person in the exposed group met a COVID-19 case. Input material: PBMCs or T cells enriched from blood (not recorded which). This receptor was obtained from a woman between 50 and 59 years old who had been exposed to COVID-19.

In nucleotides, the CDR3 is TGTGCCAGCAGCTTTGCAACTAGCGGGGCTGGGGATACGCAGTATTTT. Translated, it gives CASSFATSGAGDTQYF. The gene calls are TRBV11-2 and TRBJ2-3; TRBD2 agrees at 10 bases. The V gene's germline CDR1 is SGHAT and CDR2 FQNNGV. V shed 3 bases, J shed 6 bases, and the junction held 9 bases outside the gene matches. The CDR3 loop spans 16 amino acids. Full variable domain (outside the CDR3, taken from reference TRBV11-2 and TRBJ2-3): EAGVAQSPRYKIIEKRQSVAFWCNPISGHATLYWYQQILGQGPKLLIQFQNNGVVDDSQLPKDRFSAERLKGVDSTLKIQPAKLEDSAVYLCASSFATSGAGDTQYFGPGTRLTVL.